This T cell receptor beta chain was captured by sequencing in a study of regulatory T cells in long-lasting Graves disease. On the study more broadly: Antithyroid drugs had been taken under 3 months by newly diagnosed Graves' patients.

In its sample, this clonotype was seen many times. Indicated time point: newly diagnosed GD, antithyroid drugs for less than 3 months. PBMC RNA served as the TCR library source. CDR3 regions were amplified by Arm-PCR using iRepertoire HTBI primers to build TCR beta libraries. TCRdb re-derived calls from the multiplex PCR reads in MiXCR, one entry per CDR3 protein. The sample has roughly 420,000 distinct CDR3 sequences; roughly 15% are singletons. From germline, CDR1 is MNHEY and CDR2 SMNVEV (reference sequence). This CDR3 spans 14 amino acids. V shed 7 bases, J shed 6 bases, and the junction held 8 bases outside the gene matches. This same sample was also part of a study on T cells in Graves' hyperthyroidism and ophthalmopathy. From that report: The HTBI primer set drove a first-round RT-PCR of the TCR CDR3.

The specimen was peripheral blood mononuclear cells (PBMCs), collected at new diagnosis, from a patient treated with antithyroid drugs. The receptor comes from a woman under 40 with Graves disease. The chain couples TRBV27 to TRBJ2-2; 7 bases align to TRBD1. CDR3 sequence: CASNRQGVAGELFF. The CDR3 DNA is TGTGCCAGCAATCGACAGGGTGTGGCCGGGGAGCTGTTTTTT.